Included here is one T cell receptor beta chain sequence, with context. What it binds is unknown. The data were obtained in a study of T cell responses to AZD1222 COVID-19 vaccine. Study as a whole: Researchers grouped second doses given at about 4 or about 12 weeks into one pool.

Regarding the study as a whole: Distributed over spike, vaccine-associated CD4 TCRs predominated at 160-218 and 743-854. Possibly, clonal diversity was underestimated; donors were largely white British and included more females. Increases in Spike-specific TCR breadth and depth were seen after two AZD1222 doses.

The CDR3 is made up of 17 amino acids. The V segment lost 4 bases and the J segment 0 bases; nucleotides outside the gene matches: 6. CDR1 is SGHRS, CDR2 YFSETQ, per germline. Only in-frame clones appear in the TCRdb table, and some are missing; sequencing was by immunoSEQ multiplex PCR. The sample yields about 140,000 clones, more than 90% seen once. Here the sequenced sample was peripheral blood, taken on day 0 of AZD1222 vaccination. The receptor comes from an adult in good health. The V gene is TRBV5-1, the J gene TRBJ2-2, with 10 bases lining up with TRBD1. The CDR3, as DNA: TGCGCCAGCAGCGGACAGGGGGACCCCGCGAACACCGGGGAGCTGTTTTTT. Its protein product is CASSGQGDPANTGELFF.